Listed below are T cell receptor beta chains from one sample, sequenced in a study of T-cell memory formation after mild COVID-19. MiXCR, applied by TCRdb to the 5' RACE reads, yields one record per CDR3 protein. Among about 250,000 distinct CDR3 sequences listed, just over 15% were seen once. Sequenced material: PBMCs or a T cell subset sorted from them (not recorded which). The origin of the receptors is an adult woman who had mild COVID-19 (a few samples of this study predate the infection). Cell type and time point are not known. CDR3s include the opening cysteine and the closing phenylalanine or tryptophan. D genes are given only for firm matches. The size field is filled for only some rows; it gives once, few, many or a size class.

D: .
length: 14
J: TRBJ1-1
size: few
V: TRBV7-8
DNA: TGTGCCAGCAGCTTCGGGACAAAGAACACTGAAGCTTTCTTT
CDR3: CASSFGTKNTEAFF

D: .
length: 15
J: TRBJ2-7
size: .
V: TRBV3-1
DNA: TGTGCCAGCAGCCAAGGCCCAGGGAGGATCTACGAGCAGTACTTC
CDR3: CASSQGPGRIYEQYF

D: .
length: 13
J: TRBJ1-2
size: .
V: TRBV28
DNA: TGTGCCAGCAGTTCAGGTGCCGTCTATGGCTACACCTTC
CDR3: CASSSGAVYGYTF

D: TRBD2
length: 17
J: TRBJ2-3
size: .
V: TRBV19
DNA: TGTGCCAGTAGCCGACCTTATAGCGGGACCAGCACAGATACGCAGTATTTT
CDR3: CASSRPYSGTSTDTQYF

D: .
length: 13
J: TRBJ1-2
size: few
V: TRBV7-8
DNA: TGTGCCAGCAGTTCCCTCCTAAGGGACGGCTACACCTTC
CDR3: CASSSLLRDGYTF

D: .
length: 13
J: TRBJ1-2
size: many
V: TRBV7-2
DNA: TGTGCCAGCAGCTTAGGTTCCGTTTATGGCTACACCTTC
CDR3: CASSLGSVYGYTF

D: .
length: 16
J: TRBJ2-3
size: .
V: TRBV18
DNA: TGTGCCAGCTCACCCCTCGGACTACTAAGCACAGATACGCAGTATTTT
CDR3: CASSPLGLLSTDTQYF

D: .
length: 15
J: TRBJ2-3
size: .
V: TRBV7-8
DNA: TGTGCCAGCAGCTTAGGGCGGCTACGGCAAGATACGCAGTATTTT
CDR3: CASSLGRLRQDTQYF

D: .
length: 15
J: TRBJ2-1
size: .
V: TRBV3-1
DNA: TGTGCCAGCAGCCAAGACAGGGCACCTTACAATGAGCAGTTCTTC
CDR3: CASSQDRAPYNEQFF

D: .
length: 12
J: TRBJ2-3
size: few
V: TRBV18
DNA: TGTGCCAGCTCACCGTGGGGGGATACGCAGTATTTT
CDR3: CASSPWGDTQYF

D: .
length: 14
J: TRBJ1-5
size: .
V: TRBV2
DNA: TGTGCCAGCAGTGAACTAGCCGGACGCTTGCCCCAGCATTTT
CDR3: CASSELAGRLPQHF

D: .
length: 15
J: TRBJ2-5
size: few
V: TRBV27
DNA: TGTGCCAGCAGTTACGCCGGGACGGTCCAAGAGACCCAGTACTTC
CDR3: CASSYAGTVQETQYF

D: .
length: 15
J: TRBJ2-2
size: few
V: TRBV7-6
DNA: TGTGCCAGCAGCTTGAGGGGACCGGGCACCGGGGAGCTGTTTTTT
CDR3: CASSLRGPGTGELFF

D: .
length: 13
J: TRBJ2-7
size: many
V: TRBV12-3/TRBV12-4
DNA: TGTGCCAGCAGTCCGGGTCGATCCACCGAGCAGTACTTC
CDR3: CASSPGRSTEQYF

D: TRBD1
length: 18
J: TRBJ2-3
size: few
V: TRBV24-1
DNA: TGTGCCACCAGTGATTCGACCTGGGACAGGGGAGGGACAGATACGCAGTATTTT
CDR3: CATSDSTWDRGGTDTQYF

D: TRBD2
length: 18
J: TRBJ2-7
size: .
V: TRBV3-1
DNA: TGTGCCAGCAGCCCCCTAACTAGCGGGGGACTACCCTCCTACGAGCAGTACTTC
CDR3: CASSPLTSGGLPSYEQYF

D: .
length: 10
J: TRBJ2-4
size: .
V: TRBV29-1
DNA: TGCAGCGGTGGGGAAAACATTCAGTACTTC
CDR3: CSGGENIQYF

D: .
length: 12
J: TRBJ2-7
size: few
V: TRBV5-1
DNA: TGCGCCAGCAGCCTGACAGGTAACGAGCAGTACTTC
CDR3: CASSLTGNEQYF

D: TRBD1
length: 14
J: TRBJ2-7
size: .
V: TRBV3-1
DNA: TGTGCCAGCAGCCCCGGACAGGGTCGCCACGAGCAGTACTTC
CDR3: CASSPGQGRHEQYF

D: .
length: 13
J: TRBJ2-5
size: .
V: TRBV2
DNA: TGTGCCAGCAGATCGAGTCTCCAAGAGACCCAGTACTTC
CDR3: CASRSSLQETQYF

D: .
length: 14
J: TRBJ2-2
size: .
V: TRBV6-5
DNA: TGTGCCAGCAGTGGGGGGCTCCACACCGGGGAGCTGTTTTTT
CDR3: CASSGGLHTGELFF

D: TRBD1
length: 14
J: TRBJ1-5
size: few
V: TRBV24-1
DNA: TGTGCCACAGCGACAGGGGCCCCACATCAGCCCCAGCATTTT
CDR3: CATATGAPHQPQHF

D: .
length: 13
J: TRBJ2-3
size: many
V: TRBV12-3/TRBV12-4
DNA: TGTGCCAGCAGGGACTTCCCCACAGATACGCAGTATTTT
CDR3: CASRDFPTDTQYF

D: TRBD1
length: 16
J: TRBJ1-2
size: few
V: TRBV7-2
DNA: TGTGCCAGCAGCTTAGCGCATCAGGGGGCGCGTGGTGGCTACACCTTC
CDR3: CASSLAHQGARGGYTF

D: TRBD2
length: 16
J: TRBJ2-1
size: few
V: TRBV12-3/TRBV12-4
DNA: TGTGCCAGCAGTTTAGGCCGCGGGAGGGCCGGCAATGAGCAGTTCTTC
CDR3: CASSLGRGRAGNEQFF

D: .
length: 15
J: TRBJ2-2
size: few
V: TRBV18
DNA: TGTGCCAGCTCACCACTGGAGTCGGGCACCGGGGAGCTGTTTTTT
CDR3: CASSPLESGTGELFF

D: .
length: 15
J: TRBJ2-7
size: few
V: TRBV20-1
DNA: TGCAGTGCTAGAGATTCAGGCGGGGACCGCTACGAGCAGTACTTC
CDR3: CSARDSGGDRYEQYF

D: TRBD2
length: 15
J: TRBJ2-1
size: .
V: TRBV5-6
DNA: TGTGCCAGCAGCCCAGCCGGGACTAAGTACAATGAGCAGTTCTTC
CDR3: CASSPAGTKYNEQFF

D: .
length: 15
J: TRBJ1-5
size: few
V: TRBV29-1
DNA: TGCAGCGTTGAAGATGGGTCCGGGGGGAATCAGCCCCAGCATTTT
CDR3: CSVEDGSGGNQPQHF

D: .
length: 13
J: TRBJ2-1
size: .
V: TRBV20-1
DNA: TGCAGCGCCGTGAGAGGGGCGGGCAATGAGCAGTTCTTC
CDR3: CSAVRGAGNEQFF

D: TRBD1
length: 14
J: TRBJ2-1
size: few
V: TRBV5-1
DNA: TGTGCCAGCAGTCCGGGGACAGCCTACAATGAGCAGTTCTTC
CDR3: CASSPGTAYNEQFF

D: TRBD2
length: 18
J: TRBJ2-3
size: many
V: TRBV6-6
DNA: TGTGCCAGCAGTTACTCGGCGGGGGGGCCACGGGGGACAGATACGCAGTATTTT
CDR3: CASSYSAGGPRGTDTQYF

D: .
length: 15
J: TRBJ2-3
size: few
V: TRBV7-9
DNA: TGTGCCAGCAGCCCCAGGACTGTATCCACAGATACGCAGTATTTT
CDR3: CASSPRTVSTDTQYF

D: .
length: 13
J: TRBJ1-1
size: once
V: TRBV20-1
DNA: TGCAGTGCAGGGTCCCCCGCCGGGACTGAAGCTTTCTTT
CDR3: CSAGSPAGTEAFF

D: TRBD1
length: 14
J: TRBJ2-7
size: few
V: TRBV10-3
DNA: TGTGCCATCAGTGTGGGGACAGCCTCCTACGAGCAGTACTTC
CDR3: CAISVGTASYEQYF

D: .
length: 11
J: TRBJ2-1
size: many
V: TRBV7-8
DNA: TGTGCCAGCAGCTTGGTATTTGAGCAGTTCTTC
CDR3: CASSLVFEQFF

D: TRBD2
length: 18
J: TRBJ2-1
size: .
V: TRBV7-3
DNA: TGTGCCAGCAGCTTACAGGCTAGCGGGGGCAGCTCCTACAATGAGCAGTTCTTC
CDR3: CASSLQASGGSSYNEQFF

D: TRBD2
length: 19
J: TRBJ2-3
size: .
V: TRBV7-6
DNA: TGTGCCAGCAGCCCATGGACTAGCGGGACCGAATACAGCACAGATACGCAGTATTTT
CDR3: CASSPWTSGTEYSTDTQYF

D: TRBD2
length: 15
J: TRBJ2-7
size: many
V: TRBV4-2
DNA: TGTGCCAGCAGCCAAGATTTGGCTAGCGGGAGCGAGCAGTACTTC
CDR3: CASSQDLASGSEQYF

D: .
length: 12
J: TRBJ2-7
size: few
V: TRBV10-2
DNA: TGCGCCACGGGGGCTACCGCCTACGAGCAGTACTTC
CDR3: CATGATAYEQYF

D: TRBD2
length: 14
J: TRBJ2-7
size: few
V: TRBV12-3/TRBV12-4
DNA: TGTGCCAGCAGAGCCGGGACTAGGTTATACGAGCAGTACTTC
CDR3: CASRAGTRLYEQYF

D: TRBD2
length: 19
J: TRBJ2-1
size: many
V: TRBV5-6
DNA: TGTGCCAGCAGCCCAGGGACTAGCGGGAGCCCCCTCTCCTACAATGAGCAGTTCTTC
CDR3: CASSPGTSGSPLSYNEQFF

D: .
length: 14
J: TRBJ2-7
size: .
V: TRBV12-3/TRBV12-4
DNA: TGTGCCAGCAGTTCCGGGACCGAAACCTACGAGCAGTACTTC
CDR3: CASSSGTETYEQYF

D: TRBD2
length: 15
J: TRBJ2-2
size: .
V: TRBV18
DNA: TGTGCCACCTCACCCGGGACTAGCTCCGCCAGGGAGCTGTTTTTT
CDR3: CATSPGTSSARELFF

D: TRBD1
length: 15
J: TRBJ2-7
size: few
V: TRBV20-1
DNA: TGCAGTGCTAGAGATTCCGGGACAGGGAGTTACGAGCAGTACTTC
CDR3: CSARDSGTGSYEQYF

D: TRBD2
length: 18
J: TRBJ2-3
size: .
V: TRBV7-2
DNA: TGTGCCAGCAGCCTGACTAGCGGGATGGGAATCGGCACAGATACGCAGTATTTT
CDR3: CASSLTSGMGIGTDTQYF

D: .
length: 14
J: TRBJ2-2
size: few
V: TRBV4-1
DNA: TGCGCCAGCAGAAGTCAACAGTTCACCGGGGAGCTGTTTTTT
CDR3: CASRSQQFTGELFF

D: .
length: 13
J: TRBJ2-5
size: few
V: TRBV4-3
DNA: TGCGCCAGCAGCCGCGAGAGGGAAGAGACCCAGTACTTC
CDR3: CASSREREETQYF

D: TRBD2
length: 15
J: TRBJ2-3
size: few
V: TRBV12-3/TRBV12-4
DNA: TGTGCCAGCAGTTTGGGGGGGGACCCCCGCCGTACGCAGTATTTT
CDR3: CASSLGGDPRRTQYF